The 7 T cell receptor beta chains reported below all come from one sample, sequenced in a study of cytomegalovirus exposure and HLA in healthy donors. Primers for the PCR totalled 60 Vbeta and 13 Jbeta. Produced via immunoSEQ multiplex PCR; TCRdb's table is partial and in-frame only. The repertoire holds roughly 140,000 clones, with over 75% as singletons. The sequenced sample was PBMCs. The receptors derive from a male donor in good health and CMV-seronegative.

The V call is TRBV6-6, the J call TRBJ2-1; TRBD1 matches 8 bases. The germline V gene has CDR1 MNHNY and CDR2 SVGAGI (reference sequence). The CDR3 is made up of 13 amino acids. Losses at the gene ends were 5 bases for V and 8 bases for J; bases not matched to a gene: 5. The CDR3, as DNA: TGTGCCAGCAGTGCCGGGACAGGATATGAGCAGTTCTTC. Its protein product is CASSAGTGYEQFF.

About this clone itself: This same CDR3 is encoded by further DNA sequences in the sample. The chain links TRBV7-3 to TRBJ2-5; 7 bases fit TRBD2. The CDR3 covers 15 residues. V trimming: 1 base; J trimming: 4 bases; junction bases outside the gene matches: 6. Germline values: CDR1 SGHTA, CDR2 FQGTGA. CDR3 amino acids: CASSLMGREGETQYF. In DNA, the CDR3 is TGTGCCAGCAGCTTAATGGGCAGGGAGGGAGAGACCCAGTACTTC. The variable domain in full, with the rest retrieved from reference TRBV7-3 and TRBJ2-5, is GAGVSQTPSNKVTEKGKYVELRCDPISGHTALYWYRQSLGQGPEFLIYFQGTGAADDSGLPNDRFFAVRPEGSVSTLKIQRTERGDSAVYLCASSLMGREGETQYFGPGTRLLVL.

J is TRBJ2-1 and V is TRBV19; TRBD2 matches at 13 bases. The CDR3 contains 15 residues. J was trimmed by 8 bases and V by 4 bases; bases with no gene match: 5. The germline V gene encodes CDR1 LNHDA and CDR2 SQIVND (reference sequence). The CDR3 here is CASSTLAGGRDEQFF. DNA for the CDR3: TGTGCCAGTAGTACACTAGCGGGAGGGAGGGATGAGCAGTTCTTC.

In this sample, this clone turned up a few times. Germline is not matched at one junction end, which may reflect a read error. The chain links TRBV6-1 to TRBJ2-6; D might be TRBD2 (6 bases). Germline V CDR1 and CDR2: MNHNS, SASEGT. CDR3 size: 17 residues. DNA of the CDR3: TGTGCCATCAGTGAGTCCGGTGGGGGGACGGGGGCCAACGTCCTGACTTTC. Translated: CAISESGGGTGANVLTF.

CDR3 sequence: CASSLSPYRPTRAQETQYF. For the CDR3, the DNA is TGCGCCAGCAGCTTGTCCCCATACAGGCCCACTCGAGCCCAAGAGACCCAGTACTTC. This sequence joins TRBV5-1 and TRBJ2-5; maybe TRBD1 (5 bases). V was trimmed by 1 base and J by 1 base, leaving 23 bases between them. The CDR3 is 19 amino acids. Germline values: CDR1 SGHRS, CDR2 YFSETQ.

The genes are TRBV2 and TRBJ2-5; 7 nucleotides line up with TRBD1. The J call may be mistaken, given a closer DNA end match to TRBJ2-7. CDR3 length: 15 amino acids. Germline V CDR1 and CDR2: SNHLY, FYNNEI. The CDR3: CASRKEGASSYEQYF. Here the CDR3 DNA reads TGTGCCAGCAGGAAAGAGGGGGCCTCCTCCTACGAGCAGTACTTC.

The chain employs TRBV7-2 and TRBJ2-2, with 8 bases matching TRBD2. CDR1 SGHTA and CDR2 FQGNSA come from the germline V gene. CDR3 length: 16 amino acids. The V segment lost 3 bases and the J segment 1 base; nucleotides outside the gene matches: 4. The CDR3 protein is CASSFYTSGNTGELFF. CDR3 coding DNA: TGTGCCAGCAGCTTTTATACTAGCGGGAACACCGGGGAGCTGTTTTTT.